The 30 T cell receptor beta chains in this list originate from one sample, sequenced in a study of cytomegalovirus exposure and HLA in healthy donors. Amplification used 60 Vbeta primers and 13 Jbeta primers. Repertoires were generated with immunoSEQ multiplex PCR, while TCRdb's copy carries only in-frame clones and drops some. The data include approximately 150,000 clones; the top ten clones carry under 2.5%. The sample consisted of PBMCs. Receptor source: a woman aged 18-35 years in good health and CMV-seronegative.

The gene calls are TRBV27 and TRBJ2-1, with 8 bases identical to TRBD2. The CDR3 spans 15 residues. Per the germline V gene, CDR1 is MNHEY and CDR2 is SMNVEV (reference sequence). V lost 3 bases and J lost 6; bases outside the gene matches: 7. The CDR3 sequence: CASSFLLAEINEQFF. The CDR3 nucleotides read TGTGCCAGCAGTTTTCTACTAGCGGAGATCAATGAGCAGTTCTTC.

The chain employs TRBV4-3 and TRBJ2-1; 8 positions match TRBD2. V dropped 4 bases and J dropped 5; count of bases not matched to a gene: 10. The CDR3 length is 16 residues. Germline V gene lookup returns CDR1 LGHNA and CDR2 YSLEER. Here the CDR3 reads CASSPQTSDRNNEQFF. The CDR3 coding sequence is TGCGCCAGCAGCCCACAGACTAGCGACCGGAACAATGAGCAGTTCTTC.

For this clone: Additional DNA sequences in this sample encode the identical CDR3. The chain carries TRBV19 and TRBJ1-1, with 9 nucleotides matching TRBD1. Germline V lookup: CDR1 LNHDA, CDR2 SQIVND (reference sequence). The CDR3 is 16 amino acids. Trimming removed 3 bases from V and 1 base from J; junction bases left unmatched: 6. Here the CDR3 DNA reads TGTGCCAGTAGTATGAAGGCGGGACAGGGGAACACTGAAGCTTTCTTT. This translates into CASSMKAGQGNTEAFF.

The CDR3 here is CASTPTTSTDTQYF. The CDR3 region has the DNA TGTGCCAGTACCCCGACTACAAGCACAGATACGCAGTATTTT. This chain connects TRBV19 to TRBJ2-3; tentative D call: TRBD2 (5 bases). This CDR3 spans 14 amino acids. V shed 7 bases and J shed 0 bases, with 11 bases lying between them. Germline-derived CDR1 and CDR2 are LNHDA and SQIVND (reference sequence).

The CDR3 region is CASSLQETQYF. In DNA form, the CDR3 reads TGCGCCAGCAGCCTCCAAGAGACCCAGTACTTC. The chain couples TRBV5-1 to TRBJ2-5; no definite D call. Germline assignment: CDR1 SGHRS and CDR2 YFSETQ. With 4 bases removed from V and 1 base from J, the gap between germline ends came to 2 bases. There are 11 residues in the CDR3.

The V and J genes are TRBV11-3 and TRBJ1-2; 9 nucleotides line up with TRBD1. This CDR3 region has 14 residues. The J segment lost 4 bases and the V segment lost 3 bases, leaving 3 bases of the junction unmatched. Germline V gives CDR1 SGHNT, CDR2 YENEEA. The CDR3 sequence is CASSFTGGVYGYTF. CDR3 DNA sequence: TGTGCCAGCAGCTTTACAGGGGGCGTCTATGGCTACACCTTC.

The rearrangement links TRBV21-1 to TRBJ2-7; the D call of TRBD1 is as the table states it, not checked on the DNA. TRBV21-1 is deemed a pseudogene. The CDR3 spans 20 residues. The CDR3 sequence is CASSKYRGRTLLLSTYEQYV. CDR3 DNA sequence: TGTGCCAGCAGCAAATACAGGGGAAGGACTCTCCTACTCTCTACCTACGAGCAGTACGTC.

The J gene is TRBJ2-1, the V gene TRBV29-1; TRBD2 is a possible D gene (6 bases). V lost 4 bases and J lost 9, with 19 bases in between. The V gene's germline CDR1 is SQVTM and CDR2 ANQGSEA. This CDR3 has 14 residues. The CDR3 DNA reads as TGCAGCGTTGGGAAGTCGGGAGTTGCACGTGAGCAGTTCTTC. Protein: CSVGKSGVAREQFF.

The gene calls are TRBV9 and TRBJ2-5; the match to TRBD2 covers 8 bases. Germline V gene lookup returns CDR1 SGDLS and CDR2 YYNGEE. V was clipped by 4 bases and J by 5 bases; unmatched bases: 10. This CDR3 is built from 15 residues. The CDR3 sequence is CASSPRAGAFETQYF. In DNA, the CDR3 is TGTGCCAGCAGCCCCCGAGCGGGAGCTTTCGAGACCCAGTACTTC.

Notes on this clone: One junction end does not reproduce the germline sequence, and a read error may be involved. CDR3 sequence reads: CASSIGGNSHEQYF. CDR3 nucleotides: TGTGCCAGTAGTATAGGAGGAAACTCCCACGAGCAGTACTTC. The gene calls are TRBV19 and TRBJ2-7; D is ambiguous. CDR3 size: 14 residues. CDR1 is LNHDA and CDR2 is SQIVND in the germline V gene (reference sequence).

The V gene is TRBV7-3, the J gene TRBJ1-1; D is possibly TRBD1 (6 bases). V gave up 3 bases and J gave up 5 bases, with 10 bases separating them. Germline CDR1 and CDR2: SGHTA and FQGTGA. This CDR3 is built from 13 residues. The CDR3 DNA follows: TGTGCCAGCAGCTTTAACAGGGAGACTGAAGCTTTCTTT. Its translation is CASSFNRETEAFF.

The chain recombines TRBV7-2 with TRBJ2-7; D possibly corresponds to TRBD2 (6 bases). The V and J ends lost 0 bases and 3 bases respectively, with 12 bases between them. From germline, CDR1 is SGHTA and CDR2 FQGNSA. The CDR3 sequence is 15 residues long. Here the CDR3 DNA reads TGTGCCAGCAGCTTAGCGGGAGGACCATACTACGAGCAGTACGTC. This gives the protein CASSLAGGPYYEQYV.

The rearrangement joins TRBV10-3 to TRBJ1-2; TRBD1 matches at 7 bases. V lost 11 bases, J lost 7 bases, and 10 bases stayed unmatched. The CDR3 covers 12 residues. From germline, CDR1 is ENHRY and CDR2 SYGVKD. The CDR3 is CARSETGFGYTF. The CDR3 region has the DNA TGTGCCCGCTCGGAGACAGGGTTTGGCTACACCTTC.

The chain uses TRBV19 and TRBJ1-1; maybe TRBD1 (6 bases). V was clipped by 7 bases and J by 0 bases, with 9 bases between them. CDR3 length: 13 residues. Germline V gene sequence: CDR1 LNHDA, CDR2 SQIVND (reference sequence). CDR3 residues: CASKGQMNTEAFF. Here the CDR3 DNA reads TGTGCCAGTAAAGGACAGATGAACACTGAAGCTTTCTTT.

The gene calls are TRBV7-2 and TRBJ1-5; 7 nucleotides line up with TRBD1. Germline lookup yields CDR1 SGHTA and CDR2 FQGNSA. Trimming at V came to 5 bases and at J to 0 bases, leaving 10 bases not matched to a gene. This CDR3 has 17 amino acids. CDR3 bases: TGTGCCAGCAGCGAACAGGGGCAAGGTTATAGCAATCAGCCCCAGCATTTT. Protein: CASSEQGQGYSNQPQHF.

Remarks on this clone: No conserved phenylalanine or tryptophan ends this CDR3, so it is likely a read error. The V call is TRBV4-3, the J call TRBJ2-3, with D maybe TRBD1 (5 bases). Germline lookup yields CDR1 LGHNA and CDR2 YSLEER. The V end was cut by 4 bases, the J end by 2 bases, with 13 bases between. The CDR3 has 15 residues. DNA for the CDR3: TGCGCCAGCAGCCGGCGCCCACAGGACACAGATACGCAGTATTCT. Translated: CASSRRPQDTDTQYS.

The chain uses TRBV29-1 and TRBJ2-1, with D possibly matching TRBD2 (6 bases). The CDR3 sequence is 14 residues long. V dropped 1 base and J dropped 2 bases, with 9 bases sitting between them. CDR1 is SQVTM, CDR2 ANQGSEA, per germline. In nucleotides, the CDR3 is TGCAGCGTTGAAGGCGGCGGGACCTACAATGAGCAGTTCTTC. Its translation: CSVEGGGTYNEQFF.

The chain is built from TRBV27 and TRBJ2-1; D gene uncertain. Per the germline V gene, CDR1 is MNHEY and CDR2 is SMNVEV (reference sequence). V was pared by 6 bases and J by 7 bases, with 7 bases between. CDR3 size: 11 residues. The CDR3 DNA reads as TGTGCCAGCAGCCTACGGAATGAGCAGTTCTTC. As protein: CASSLRNEQFF.

V usage is TRBV11-2 and J usage is TRBJ2-3; TRBD2 agrees at 9 bases. The ends lost 3 bases at V and 6 bases at J; junction bases unmatched: 7. The CDR3 sequence is 15 residues long. Germline values: CDR1 SGHAT, CDR2 FQNNGV. In DNA form, the CDR3 reads TGTGCCAGCAGCTTTGCTAGCGGGGCCTCTGATACGCAGTATTTT. Encoded protein: CASSFASGASDTQYF.

J is TRBJ2-1 and V is TRBV10-3, with a tentative D call TRBD2 (6 bases). Deletions cut 2 bases from V and 10 bases from J, with 6 bases between. Germline CDR1 is ENHRY and CDR2 is SYGVKD. CDR3 length: 11 residues. For the CDR3, the DNA is TGTGCCATCAGTGAGGGGAGGGAGCAGTTCTTC. Its translation: CAISEGREQFF.

CDR3 protein: CASSFGGLAGKETQYF. The DNA for the CDR3 is TGTGCCAGCAGCTTTGGTGGACTAGCGGGAAAAGAGACCCAGTACTTC. This sequence joins TRBV13 and TRBJ2-5, with TRBD2 identical over 12 bases. In germline, CDR1 is PRHDT, CDR2 FYEKMQ (reference sequence). The CDR3 loop spans 16 amino acids. J gave up 3 bases and V 3 bases, and 5 bases lay outside the gene matches.

The CDR3: CATAAYQLDGYTF. The CDR3 DNA follows: TGTGCCACCGCAGCGTATCAGCTGGATGGCTACACCTTC. This sequence joins TRBV6-1 and TRBJ1-2; D call uncertain. The CDR3 consists of 13 residues. The V gene lost 10 bases and the J gene lost 6 bases, with 18 bases spanning the gap. CDR1 is MNHNS, CDR2 SASEGT, per germline.

V is TRBV11-3 and J is TRBJ2-1; tentatively, D is TRBD2 (6 bases). Per the germline V gene, CDR1 is SGHNT and CDR2 is YENEEA. Deletions cut 8 bases from V and 8 bases from J, with 22 bases between. The CDR3 loop spans 15 amino acids. CDR3 sequence reads: CASGGWEEGRDEQFF. For the CDR3, the DNA is TGTGCCAGCGGGGGTTGGGAGGAGGGGCGGGATGAGCAGTTCTTC.

This chain connects TRBV5-1 to TRBJ1-2; TRBD1 agrees at 10 bases. The CDR3 extends over 14 amino acids. Trimming removed 4 bases from V and 8 bases from J; junction bases left unmatched: 8. Germline CDR1 SGHRS, CDR2 YFSETQ. CDR3: CASSMGQGLEGYTF. The CDR3 DNA reads as TGCGCCAGCAGCATGGGACAGGGGCTGGAGGGCTACACCTTC. The variable domain in full, with the rest retrieved from reference TRBV5-1 and TRBJ1-2, is KAGVTQTPRYLIKTRGQQVTLSCSPISGHRSVSWYQQTPGQGLQFLFEYFSETQRNKGNFPGRFSGRQFSNSRSEMNVSTLELGDSALYLCASSMGQGLEGYTFGSGTRLTVV.

V gene TRBV28 combines with J gene TRBJ2-5, with D perhaps TRBD1 (5 bases). Trimming took off 5 bases at V and 5 bases at J, with 21 bases between the two ends. The CDR3 contains 16 residues. Germline lookup yields CDR1 MDHEN and CDR2 SYDVKM. For the CDR3, the DNA is TGTGCCAGCAGTACAATACCCCAGACAGCCCAGGAGACCCAGTACTTC. This translates into CASSTIPQTAQETQYF.

The chain uses TRBV9 and TRBJ2-5; the match to TRBD2 covers 9 bases. The CDR3 consists of 17 residues. Per germline, CDR1 SGDLS and CDR2 YYNGEE. V trimming: 3 bases; J trimming: 2 bases; junction bases outside the gene matches: 11. CDR3 nucleotide sequence: TGTGCCAGCAGCGCGGGGGGTTTTACTAGCGGGCAAGAGACCCAGTACTTC. This gives the protein CASSAGGFTSGQETQYF.

The gene calls are TRBV25-1 and TRBJ2-3; weak D call: TRBD1 (6 bases). V lost 2 bases and J lost 2, with 14 bases in between. The CDR3 extends over 16 amino acids. CDR1 and CDR2 (germline): MGHDK, SYGVNS. The CDR3: CASSERTAQPTDTQYF. CDR3 nucleotide sequence: TGTGCCAGCAGTGAAAGGACAGCTCAGCCCACAGATACGCAGTATTTT.

V is TRBV10-3 and J is TRBJ2-2; tentative D call: TRBD1 (6 bases). Germline V gene data show CDR1 as ENHRY and CDR2 as SYGVKD. The germline V and J ends were trimmed by 3 bases and 1 base, with 9 bases remaining between them. The CDR3 length is 15 residues. The CDR3 here is CAISDPGQNTGELFF. The CDR3, as DNA: TGTGCCATCAGTGATCCGGGACAGAACACCGGGGAGCTGTTTTTT.

The genes are TRBV7-9 and TRBJ2-5, with TRBD2 matching over 13 bases. Looked up from germline, CDR1 is SEHNR and CDR2 is FQNEAQ (reference sequence). The CDR3 loop spans 15 amino acids. V was clipped by 3 bases and J by 7 bases; unmatched bases: 5. The chain's CDR3 is CASSFTSGRGATQYF. The CDR3 coding sequence is TGTGCCAGCAGCTTTACTAGCGGGAGGGGGGCGACCCAGTACTTC.

V usage is TRBV18 and J usage is TRBJ1-1; D is possibly TRBD1 (6 bases). The CDR3 contains 14 residues. CDR1 and CDR2 from the germline V gene are KGHSH and LQKENI. The V end lost 2 bases, the J end lost 2 bases, and 9 bases lay between the germline ends. The CDR3 here is CASSPRQENTEAFF. The CDR3 nucleotides read TGTGCCAGCTCACCAAGACAGGAAAACACTGAAGCTTTCTTT.